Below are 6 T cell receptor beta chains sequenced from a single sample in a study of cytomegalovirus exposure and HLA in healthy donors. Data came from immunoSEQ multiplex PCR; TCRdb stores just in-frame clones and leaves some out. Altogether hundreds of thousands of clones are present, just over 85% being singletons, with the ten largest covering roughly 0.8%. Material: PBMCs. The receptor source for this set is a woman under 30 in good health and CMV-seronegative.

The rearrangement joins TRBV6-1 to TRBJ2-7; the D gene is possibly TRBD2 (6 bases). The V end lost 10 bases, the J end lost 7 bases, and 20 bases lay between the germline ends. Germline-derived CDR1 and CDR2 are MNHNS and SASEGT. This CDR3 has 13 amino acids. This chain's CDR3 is CAIHFGLGGEQYF. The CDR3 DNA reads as TGTGCCATACATTTCGGACTTGGAGGGGAGCAGTACTTC.

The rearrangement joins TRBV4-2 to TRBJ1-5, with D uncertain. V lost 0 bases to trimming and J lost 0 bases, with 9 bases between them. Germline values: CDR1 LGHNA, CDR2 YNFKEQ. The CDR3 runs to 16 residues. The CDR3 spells CASSQDHTLSNQPQHF. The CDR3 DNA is TGTGCCAGCAGCCAAGATCACACCCTTAGCAATCAGCCCCAGCATTTT.

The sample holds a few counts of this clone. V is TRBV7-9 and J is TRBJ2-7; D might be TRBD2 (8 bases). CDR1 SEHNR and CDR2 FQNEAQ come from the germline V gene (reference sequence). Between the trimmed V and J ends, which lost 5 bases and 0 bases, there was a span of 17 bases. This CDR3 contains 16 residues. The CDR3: CASSSPTGTSSYEQYF. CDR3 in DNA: TGTGCCAGCAGCAGCCCGACAGGGACTAGCTCCTACGAGCAGTACTTC.

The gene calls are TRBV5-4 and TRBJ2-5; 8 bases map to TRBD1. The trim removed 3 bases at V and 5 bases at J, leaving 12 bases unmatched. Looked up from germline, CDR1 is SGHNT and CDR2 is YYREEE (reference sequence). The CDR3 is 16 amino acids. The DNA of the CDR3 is TGTGCCAGCAGCTCACAGACAGGGGTATTAGGGGAGACCCAGTACTTC. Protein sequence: CASSSQTGVLGETQYF.

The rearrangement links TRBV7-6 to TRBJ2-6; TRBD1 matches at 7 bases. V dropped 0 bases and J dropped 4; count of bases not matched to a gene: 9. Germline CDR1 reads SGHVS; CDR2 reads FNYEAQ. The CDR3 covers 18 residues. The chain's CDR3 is CASSLAHRGGAGANVLTF. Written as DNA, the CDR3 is TGTGCCAGCAGCTTAGCCCACAGGGGTGGGGCCGGGGCCAACGTCCTGACTTTC.

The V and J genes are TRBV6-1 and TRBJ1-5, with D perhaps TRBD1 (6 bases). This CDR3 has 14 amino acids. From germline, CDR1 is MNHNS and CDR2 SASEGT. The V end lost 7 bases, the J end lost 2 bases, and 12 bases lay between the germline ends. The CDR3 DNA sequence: TGTGCCAGCACAGGGGATCGGGGCAATCAGCCCCAGCATTTT. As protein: CASTGDRGNQPQHF.